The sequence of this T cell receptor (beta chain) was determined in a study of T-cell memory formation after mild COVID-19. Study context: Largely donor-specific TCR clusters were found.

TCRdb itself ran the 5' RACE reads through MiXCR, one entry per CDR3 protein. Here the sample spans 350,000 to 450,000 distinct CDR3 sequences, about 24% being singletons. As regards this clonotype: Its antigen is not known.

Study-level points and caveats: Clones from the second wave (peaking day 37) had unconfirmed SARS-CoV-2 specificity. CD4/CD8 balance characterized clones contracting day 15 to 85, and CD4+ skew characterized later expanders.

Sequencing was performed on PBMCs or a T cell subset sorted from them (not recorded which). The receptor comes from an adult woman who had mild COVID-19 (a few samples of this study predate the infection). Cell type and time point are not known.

CDR3 DNA: TGTGCCAGCAGTGCGACTACAATGAAGGAAAAACTGTTTTTT. Its translation: CASSATTMKEKLFF. The chain uses TRBV2 and TRBJ1-4; D is unclear. The CDR3 extends over 14 amino acids. Germline values: CDR1 SNHLY, CDR2 FYNNEI. V was trimmed by 4 bases and J by 8 bases, leaving 14 bases between them.